The rows below give T cell receptor beta chains drawn from one sample of a study of control samples from healthy donors and cancer patients. Only in-frame clones appear in the TCRdb table, and some are missing; sequencing was by immunoSEQ multiplex PCR. The data hold 74,000 or so clones, with about nine tenths observed a single time. The sequenced material came from blood. These receptors all stem from a man aged 50 to 60 in good health. CDR3s include the opening cysteine and the closing phenylalanine or tryptophan. A D gene is named only where the DNA matches it firmly. Not all rows give a size; the values are once, few, many and, for expanded clones, a class.

cdr3_aa: CASSQGYQGSEAFF
cdr3_nt: TGTGCCAGCAGCCAAGGGTATCAGGGCTCTGAAGCTTTCTTT
v_call: TRBV3-1/TRBV3-2
j_call: TRBJ1-1
clone_size: -
d_call: -

cdr3_aa: CASSLDGRLEQFF
cdr3_nt: TGTGCCAGCAGTTTAGACGGCCGGTTGGAGCAGTTCTTC
v_call: TRBV27
j_call: TRBJ2-1
clone_size: -
d_call: -

cdr3_aa: CASKITGGTGELFF
cdr3_nt: TGTGCCAGTAAGATTACAGGGGGCACCGGGGAGCTGTTTTTT
v_call: TRBV19
j_call: TRBJ2-2
clone_size: -
d_call: TRBD1

cdr3_aa: CASSFGVVDEQYF
cdr3_nt: TGCGCCAGCAGCTTCGGGGTAGTCGACGAGCAGTACTTC
v_call: TRBV5-1
j_call: TRBJ2-7
clone_size: -
d_call: -

cdr3_aa: CACSRGGLEEQYF
cdr3_nt: TGTGCCTGCTCCCGCGGAGGGCTGGAAGAGCAGTACTTC
v_call: TRBV6-5
j_call: TRBJ2-7
clone_size: -
d_call: -

cdr3_aa: CASMANTEAFF
cdr3_nt: TGTGCCAGTATGGCGAACACTGAAGCTTTCTTT
v_call: TRBV19
j_call: TRBJ1-1
clone_size: -
d_call: -

cdr3_aa: CARRTEHYEQYF
cdr3_nt: TGTGCCAGGAGGACAGAGCACTACGAGCAGTACTTC
v_call: TRBV6-5
j_call: TRBJ2-7
clone_size: -
d_call: -

cdr3_aa: CATRPRANGGYTF
cdr3_nt: TGTGCCACCAGGCCCAGGGCCAACGGGGGCTACACCTTC
v_call: TRBV24-1
j_call: TRBJ1-2
clone_size: -
d_call: -

cdr3_aa: CSVLGQQGPLHF
cdr3_nt: TGCAGCGTTCTTGGGCAGCAAGGACCCCTCCACTTT
v_call: TRBV29-1
j_call: TRBJ1-6
clone_size: -
d_call: -

cdr3_aa: CASSLFPSQGYEQYF
cdr3_nt: TGTGCCAGCAGCTTATTCCCTTCCCAGGGGTACGAGCAGTACTTC
v_call: TRBV7-3
j_call: TRBJ2-7
clone_size: -
d_call: -

cdr3_aa: CASSRQGANTEAFF
cdr3_nt: TGTGCCAGTAGTCGACAGGGGGCGAACACTGAAGCTTTCTTT
v_call: TRBV19
j_call: TRBJ1-1
clone_size: -
d_call: TRBD1

cdr3_aa: CASSIRQGLRDNEQFF
cdr3_nt: TGCGCCAGCAGCATAAGACAGGGATTAAGGGACAATGAGCAGTTCTTC
v_call: TRBV5-1
j_call: TRBJ2-1
clone_size: once
d_call: TRBD1

cdr3_aa: CSVERNEQFF
cdr3_nt: TGCAGCGTTGAAAGGAATGAGCAGTTCTTC
v_call: TRBV29-1
j_call: TRBJ2-1
clone_size: once
d_call: -

cdr3_aa: CASSPRVNEKLFF
cdr3_nt: TGTGCCAGCAGCCCCCGTGTTAATGAAAAACTGTTTTTT
v_call: TRBV7-9
j_call: TRBJ1-4
clone_size: -
d_call: -

cdr3_aa: CSVGTGGGSGGYTF
cdr3_nt: TGCAGCGTTGGGACAGGGGGCGGTTCGGGTGGCTACACCTTC
v_call: TRBV29-1
j_call: TRBJ1-2
clone_size: -
d_call: TRBD1

cdr3_aa: CASSLAGGYSNQPQHF
cdr3_nt: TGTGCCAGCAGCTTAGCAGGCGGGTATAGCAATCAGCCCCAGCATTTT
v_call: TRBV7-8
j_call: TRBJ1-5
clone_size: -
d_call: -

cdr3_aa: CASSPSLAGGYEQYF
cdr3_nt: TGCGCCAGCAGCCCCTCTCTAGCGGGGGGCTACGAGCAGTACTTC
v_call: TRBV5-1
j_call: TRBJ2-7
clone_size: few
d_call: TRBD2

cdr3_aa: CASSLVTVSPAFYGYTF
cdr3_nt: TGTGCCAGCAGCCTGGTTACTGTCTCACCGGCTTTCTATGGCTACACCTTC
v_call: TRBV5-6
j_call: TRBJ1-2
clone_size: -
d_call: -

cdr3_aa: CASSVTGRGRETQYF
cdr3_nt: TGTGCCAGCAGCGTAACAGGACGGGGGCGGGAGACCCAGTACTTC
v_call: TRBV9
j_call: TRBJ2-5
clone_size: -
d_call: -

cdr3_aa: CAWSPTGGGQGYTF
cdr3_nt: TGTGCCTGGAGCCCAACGGGGGGGGGCCAAGGCTACACCTTC
v_call: TRBV30
j_call: TRBJ1-2
clone_size: -
d_call: -

cdr3_aa: CASSLKLTAGANVLTF
cdr3_nt: TGTGCCAGCAGCTTGAAACTAACAGCTGGGGCCAACGTCCTGACTTTC
v_call: TRBV5-4
j_call: TRBJ2-6
clone_size: -
d_call: -

cdr3_aa: CASSYSGTGNYEQYF
cdr3_nt: TGTGCCAGCAGTTACTCCGGGACAGGAAACTACGAGCAGTACTTC
v_call: TRBV6-2/TRBV6-3
j_call: TRBJ2-7
clone_size: once
d_call: TRBD1

cdr3_aa: CASSPGPPPFISGMGDSGNTIYF
cdr3_nt: TGTGCCAGCTCACCGGGCCCACCACCGTTCATTTCGGGTATGGGGGACTCTGGAAACACCATATATTTT
v_call: TRBV18
j_call: TRBJ1-3
clone_size: -
d_call: -

cdr3_aa: CATSETYTGELFF
cdr3_nt: TGTGCCACCAGTGAAACATACACCGGGGAGCTGTTTTTT
v_call: TRBV24-1
j_call: TRBJ2-2
clone_size: -
d_call: -

cdr3_aa: CASSQVGMAEAFF
cdr3_nt: TGTGCCAGCAGCCAAGTAGGTATGGCTGAAGCTTTCTTT
v_call: TRBV3-1/TRBV3-2
j_call: TRBJ1-1
clone_size: -
d_call: -

cdr3_aa: CASSPRLAGFTDTQYF
cdr3_nt: TGTGCCAGCAGCCCCCGTTTAGCGGGGTTCACAGATACGCAGTATTTT
v_call: TRBV11-2
j_call: TRBJ2-3
clone_size: once
d_call: TRBD2

cdr3_aa: CASSSNPKTGELFF
cdr3_nt: TGTGCCAGCAGCTCCAATCCGAAGACCGGGGAGCTGTTTTTT
v_call: TRBV7-9
j_call: TRBJ2-2
clone_size: -
d_call: -

cdr3_aa: CASSYMGQGGYEQYF
cdr3_nt: TGTGCCAGCAGTTACATGGGACAGGGAGGCTACGAGCAGTACTTC
v_call: TRBV6-5
j_call: TRBJ2-7
clone_size: -
d_call: TRBD1

cdr3_aa: CASSLAGSDTQYF
cdr3_nt: TGTGCCAGCAGCTTAGCAGGGTCAGATACGCAGTATTTT
v_call: TRBV7-9
j_call: TRBJ2-3
clone_size: -
d_call: -

cdr3_aa: CAGTGGSTDTQYF
cdr3_nt: TGTGCCGGGACGGGGGGTAGCACAGATACGCAGTATTTT
v_call: TRBV30
j_call: TRBJ2-3
clone_size: -
d_call: TRBD2

cdr3_aa: CASSTPPGGGYGYTF
cdr3_nt: TGTGCCAGTAGTACCCCCCCTGGGGGCGGCTATGGCTACACCTTC
v_call: TRBV19
j_call: TRBJ1-2
clone_size: once
d_call: -

cdr3_aa: CASSLASGTGANVLTF
cdr3_nt: TGCGCCAGCAGCTTGGCCAGCGGGACTGGGGCCAACGTCCTGACTTTC
v_call: TRBV5-1
j_call: TRBJ2-6
clone_size: -
d_call: TRBD2

cdr3_aa: CATSGGTDTQYF
cdr3_nt: TGTGCCACCTCCGGCGGTACAGATACGCAGTATTTT
v_call: TRBV12-3/TRBV12-4
j_call: TRBJ2-3
clone_size: -
d_call: -

cdr3_aa: CASSLEGTDTQYF
cdr3_nt: TGTGCCAGCAGCTTAGAGGGTACAGATACGCAGTATTTT
v_call: TRBV7-2
j_call: TRBJ2-3
clone_size: -
d_call: -

cdr3_aa: CASSLGPRADYEQYF
cdr3_nt: TGTGCCAGCAGCTTAGGTCCCAGGGCTGACTACGAGCAGTACTTC
v_call: TRBV7-8
j_call: TRBJ2-7
clone_size: -
d_call: -

cdr3_aa: CASGLVLDAYGYTF
cdr3_nt: TGTGCCAGTGGCCTGGTTTTGGACGCCTATGGCTACACCTTC
v_call: TRBV19
j_call: TRBJ1-2
clone_size: once
d_call: -

cdr3_aa: CASRGDRSNYGYTF
cdr3_nt: TGTGCCAGCAGGGGGGACAGGTCTAACTATGGCTACACCTTC
v_call: TRBV2
j_call: TRBJ1-2
clone_size: -
d_call: TRBD1

cdr3_aa: CASGPDRADEQFF
cdr3_nt: TGTGCTAGTGGACCCGACAGGGCCGATGAGCAGTTCTTC
v_call: TRBV12-5
j_call: TRBJ2-1
clone_size: -
d_call: TRBD1

cdr3_aa: CASSLKVNTEAFF
cdr3_nt: TGCGCCAGCAGCCTCAAGGTGAACACTGAAGCTTTCTTT
v_call: TRBV4-3
j_call: TRBJ1-1
clone_size: once
d_call: -

cdr3_aa: CASSRGPGYTF
cdr3_nt: TGTGCCAGTAGTAGGGGGCCTGGCTACACCTTC
v_call: TRBV19
j_call: TRBJ1-2
clone_size: -
d_call: -

cdr3_aa: CASSDLFGGGLNEQFF
cdr3_nt: TGTGCCAGCAGTGATTTGTTTGGCGGGGGTTTGAATGAGCAGTTCTTC
v_call: TRBV25-1
j_call: TRBJ2-1
clone_size: -
d_call: TRBD2

cdr3_aa: CASSLAPGQSVLAQYF
cdr3_nt: TGCGCCAGCAGCTTGGCCCCGGGACAGTCCGTGCTAGCGCAGTATTTT
v_call: TRBV5-1
j_call: TRBJ2-3
clone_size: once
d_call: TRBD1

cdr3_aa: CASSQDFGASYSNQPQHF
cdr3_nt: TGCGCCAGCAGCCAAGATTTTGGGGCTTCGTATAGCAATCAGCCCCAGCATTTT
v_call: TRBV4-1
j_call: TRBJ1-5
clone_size: -
d_call: -

cdr3_aa: CASSYSSGVGGELFF
cdr3_nt: TGTGCCAGCAGTTACTCGAGTGGTGTGGGCGGGGAGCTGTTTTTT
v_call: TRBV6-5
j_call: TRBJ2-2
clone_size: -
d_call: -

cdr3_aa: CASSRDTGDLGGYTF
cdr3_nt: TGCGCCAGCAGCCGGGACACAGGGGATCTTGGGGGCTACACCTTC
v_call: TRBV4-3
j_call: TRBJ1-2
clone_size: -
d_call: TRBD1

cdr3_aa: CASSPIGDTSYEQYF
cdr3_nt: TGTGCCAGCTCACCGATCGGGGACACCTCCTACGAGCAGTACTTC
v_call: TRBV18
j_call: TRBJ2-7
clone_size: once
d_call: -

cdr3_aa: CASSQVGGSVWETQYF
cdr3_nt: TGTGCCAGCAGCCAAGTCGGAGGGAGTGTATGGGAGACCCAGTACTTC
v_call: TRBV3-1/TRBV3-2
j_call: TRBJ2-5
clone_size: -
d_call: -

cdr3_aa: CASSEGTDLNYGYTF
cdr3_nt: TGTGCCAGCAGTGAGGGGACAGACCTTAACTATGGCTACACCTTC
v_call: TRBV6-4
j_call: TRBJ1-2
clone_size: -
d_call: TRBD1